These T cell receptor beta chains were read from a single sample in a study of Ad26.COV2.S vaccination and SARS-CoV-2 variants. Assay used: immunoSEQ multiplex PCR; TCRdb lists only in-frame clones, some missing. The table shows some 300,000 clones, with over 80% occurring only once. The material sequenced was peripheral blood, taken in a trial of Ad26.COV2.S vaccine versus placebo. The origin of the receptors is a person aged 18 to 65 who received the Ad26.COV2.S COVID-19 vaccine or a placebo. The CDR3 runs from the conserved cysteine through the conserved F or W. A D gene is named only where the DNA matches it firmly. Rows may omit the clone size; those that give it use once, few, many or a size class.

CDR3 DNA: TGCGCCAGCAGCTCTCAACCTACCGGCACAGATACGCAGTATTTT
CDR3 protein: CASSSQPTGTDTQYF
clone size: -
D gene: -
J gene: TRBJ2-3
V gene: TRBV5-1

CDR3 DNA: TGTGCCAGCTCACCACCATCCTCCTACGAGCAGTACTTC
CDR3 protein: CASSPPSSYEQYF
clone size: -
D gene: -
J gene: TRBJ2-7
V gene: TRBV18

CDR3 DNA: TGCGCCAGCAGCTTGCTGGTTGATCAGCCCCAGCATTTT
CDR3 protein: CASSLLVDQPQHF
clone size: few
D gene: -
J gene: TRBJ1-5
V gene: TRBV5-1

CDR3 DNA: TGCGCCAGCAGCCCTATAGCGGGAACAGATACGCAGTATTTT
CDR3 protein: CASSPIAGTDTQYF
clone size: -
D gene: TRBD2
J gene: TRBJ2-3
V gene: TRBV4-1

CDR3 DNA: TGTGCCAGCAATCGCGCAGGGGGCAGGACTGAAGCTTTCTTT
CDR3 protein: CASNRAGGRTEAFF
clone size: -
D gene: TRBD1
J gene: TRBJ1-1
V gene: TRBV7-9

CDR3 DNA: TGTGCCAGCAGTTACTCGTCGCTGTATGGCTACACCTTC
CDR3 protein: CASSYSSLYGYTF
clone size: -
D gene: -
J gene: TRBJ1-2
V gene: TRBV6-5

CDR3 DNA: TGCAGCGTTGATGGGACACGGGCTCTAGCCAAAAACATTCAGTACTTC
CDR3 protein: CSVDGTRALAKNIQYF
clone size: -
D gene: -
J gene: TRBJ2-4
V gene: TRBV29-1

CDR3 DNA: TGTGCCAGCAGCGCCTCGGGACAACAGAATTCACCCCTCCACTTT
CDR3 protein: CASSASGQQNSPLHF
clone size: few
D gene: -
J gene: TRBJ1-6
V gene: TRBV7-9

CDR3 DNA: TGCAGCGTCCGGGGCGGTGGAGGGGGGACCGGGGAGCTGTTTTTT
CDR3 protein: CSVRGGGGGTGELFF
clone size: -
D gene: -
J gene: TRBJ2-2
V gene: TRBV29-1

CDR3 DNA: TGTGCCAGCAGGCGGGCATTCAGGGGACTCCCAAGCCGGCGGAACACTGAAGCTTTCTTT
CDR3 protein: CASRRAFRGLPSRRNTEAFF
clone size: -
D gene: -
J gene: TRBJ1-1
V gene: TRBV2

CDR3 DNA: TGTGCCAGCAGTCCCTCGGGCTGGACAGGGTTATTTAATGAAAAACTGTTTTTT
CDR3 protein: CASSPSGWTGLFNEKLFF
clone size: -
D gene: TRBD1
J gene: TRBJ1-4
V gene: TRBV27

CDR3 DNA: TGTGCCAGCAGCTTGTGGGGGGACTCCTACGAGCAGTACTTC
CDR3 protein: CASSLWGDSYEQYF
clone size: -
D gene: -
J gene: TRBJ2-7
V gene: TRBV5-6

CDR3 DNA: TGCGCCAGCAGCTTGAGGGGGCGTAACACTGGGGCCAACGTCCTGACTTTC
CDR3 protein: CASSLRGRNTGANVLTF
clone size: -
D gene: TRBD1
J gene: TRBJ2-6
V gene: TRBV5-1

CDR3 DNA: TGTGCCAGCAGTTCACGACAGGGTTGGGATGAAAAACTGTTTTTT
CDR3 protein: CASSSRQGWDEKLFF
clone size: -
D gene: TRBD1
J gene: TRBJ1-4
V gene: TRBV28

CDR3 DNA: TGTGCCAGCAGACTCTACAATGAGCAGTTCTTC
CDR3 protein: CASRLYNEQFF
clone size: -
D gene: -
J gene: TRBJ2-1
V gene: TRBV6-5

CDR3 DNA: TGTGCCAGCAGCTTGGGACAGAGCTCCTACGAGCAGTACTTC
CDR3 protein: CASSLGQSSYEQYF
clone size: -
D gene: TRBD1
J gene: TRBJ2-7
V gene: TRBV7-9

CDR3 DNA: TGTGCCAGCAGTATGGACCTACAGGGGAGTACCCAGTACTTC
CDR3 protein: CASSMDLQGSTQYF
clone size: -
D gene: TRBD1
J gene: TRBJ2-5
V gene: TRBV27

CDR3 DNA: TGTGCCAGCAGCACCCCCAGGGGGGAAGAGACCCAGTACTTC
CDR3 protein: CASSTPRGEETQYF
clone size: once
D gene: -
J gene: TRBJ2-5
V gene: TRBV5-4

CDR3 DNA: TGCGCCAGCAGCTTGGGTGGTTCGAATGAGCAGTTCTTC
CDR3 protein: CASSLGGSNEQFF
clone size: -
D gene: -
J gene: TRBJ2-1
V gene: TRBV5-1

CDR3 DNA: TGTGCCAGCAGGGCAGGGCCAGGTGACTATGGCTACACCTTC
CDR3 protein: CASRAGPGDYGYTF
clone size: -
D gene: -
J gene: TRBJ1-2
V gene: TRBV28

CDR3 DNA: TGTGCCAGCAGATCCAGGGTCGGGGGCACCGGGGAGCTGTTTTTT
CDR3 protein: CASRSRVGGTGELFF
clone size: -
D gene: -
J gene: TRBJ2-2
V gene: TRBV6-4

CDR3 DNA: TGTGCCAGCAGCGGGAAAGGCGGGAGCGGGGGCGAGCAGTACTTC
CDR3 protein: CASSGKGGSGGEQYF
clone size: -
D gene: TRBD2
J gene: TRBJ2-7
V gene: TRBV5-4

CDR3 DNA: TGCGCCAGCAGAGGACAGGGTGGTAACACCGGGGAGCTGTTTTTT
CDR3 protein: CASRGQGGNTGELFF
clone size: -
D gene: TRBD1
J gene: TRBJ2-2
V gene: TRBV10-1

CDR3 DNA: TGTGCTAGTGGTCGTGGACAGAGATACACCGGGGAGCTGTTTTTT
CDR3 protein: CASGRGQRYTGELFF
clone size: -
D gene: -
J gene: TRBJ2-2
V gene: TRBV12-5

CDR3 DNA: TGTGCCAGTAGTGTAGCGGGCGGTCCCTACGAGCAGTACTTC
CDR3 protein: CASSVAGGPYEQYF
clone size: -
D gene: TRBD2
J gene: TRBJ2-7
V gene: TRBV19

CDR3 DNA: TGCAGCTCGGGCAGGAGAATGGGCAATGAGCAGTTCTTC
CDR3 protein: CSSGRRMGNEQFF
clone size: -
D gene: -
J gene: TRBJ2-1
V gene: TRBV29-1

CDR3 DNA: TGTGCCAGCAGCTTAGCGAACATGAACACTGAAGCTTTCTTT
CDR3 protein: CASSLANMNTEAFF
clone size: -
D gene: -
J gene: TRBJ1-1
V gene: TRBV5-6

CDR3 DNA: TGTGCCAGCTCACCGCGGGGGGGCCAGGAGGACGAGCAGTACTTC
CDR3 protein: CASSPRGGQEDEQYF
clone size: -
D gene: TRBD2
J gene: TRBJ2-7
V gene: TRBV18

CDR3 DNA: TGCGCCAGCAGATTCATGGGGGGAAAACTGTTTTTT
CDR3 protein: CASRFMGGKLFF
clone size: -
D gene: -
J gene: TRBJ1-4
V gene: TRBV4-1

CDR3 DNA: TGCGCCAGCAGCTCGTCGACAGGGCGAAGCTCCTACGAGCAGTACTTC
CDR3 protein: CASSSSTGRSSYEQYF
clone size: -
D gene: TRBD1
J gene: TRBJ2-7
V gene: TRBV5-1

CDR3 DNA: TGTGCCAGCAGGCCACTAGCGGTAAGCTCCTACGAGCAGTACTTC
CDR3 protein: CASRPLAVSSYEQYF
clone size: -
D gene: TRBD2
J gene: TRBJ2-7
V gene: TRBV28

CDR3 DNA: TGTGCCAGCAGCGTAGGGGTGAGGCAGGATAATGAAAAACTGTTTTTT
CDR3 protein: CASSVGVRQDNEKLFF
clone size: once
D gene: -
J gene: TRBJ1-4
V gene: TRBV9

CDR3 DNA: TGCGCCAGCAGGGACACCGTGACTCAAGTCACAGATACGCAGTATTTT
CDR3 protein: CASRDTVTQVTDTQYF
clone size: -
D gene: -
J gene: TRBJ2-3
V gene: TRBV5-1

CDR3 DNA: TGTGCCAGCAGCTTGCAGGGGATTCAGCCCCAGCATTTT
CDR3 protein: CASSLQGIQPQHF
clone size: -
D gene: -
J gene: TRBJ1-5
V gene: TRBV5-4

CDR3 DNA: TGTGCCAGTAGTATCTCGTCAGGGGGTGGCTACACCTTC
CDR3 protein: CASSISSGGGYTF
clone size: once
D gene: TRBD1
J gene: TRBJ1-2
V gene: TRBV19

CDR3 DNA: TGTGCCAGCAGTTACTCTGGGTCCTACAATGAGCAGTTCTTC
CDR3 protein: CASSYSGSYNEQFF
clone size: -
D gene: -
J gene: TRBJ2-1
V gene: TRBV6-5

CDR3 DNA: TGTGCCAGCAGCCCCCGAGAGGGGGGGAGCAATCAGCCCCAGCATTTT
CDR3 protein: CASSPREGGSNQPQHF
clone size: few
D gene: -
J gene: TRBJ1-5
V gene: TRBV11-2

CDR3 DNA: TGTGCCAGCAGCCCCTTCTCCGGGACTGGAAACACCATATATTTT
CDR3 protein: CASSPFSGTGNTIYF
clone size: -
D gene: -
J gene: TRBJ1-3
V gene: TRBV11-3

CDR3 DNA: TGTGCCAGCAGCACGTTGGGGGTATACAACAATGAGCAGTTCTTC
CDR3 protein: CASSTLGVYNNEQFF
clone size: once
D gene: -
J gene: TRBJ2-1
V gene: TRBV9

CDR3 DNA: TGCGCCAGCAGCTTCTTCAACAGCCAAGAGACCCAGTACTTC
CDR3 protein: CASSFFNSQETQYF
clone size: -
D gene: -
J gene: TRBJ2-5
V gene: TRBV5-1

CDR3 DNA: TGCGCCAGCGAAAACACAGGGCACACCGGGGAGCTGTTTTTT
CDR3 protein: CASENTGHTGELFF
clone size: -
D gene: -
J gene: TRBJ2-2
V gene: TRBV10-1

CDR3 DNA: TGTGCCAGCAGCCCCAGGGGGGGCACTGAAGCTTTCTTT
CDR3 protein: CASSPRGGTEAFF
clone size: -
D gene: TRBD1
J gene: TRBJ1-1
V gene: TRBV6-1

CDR3 DNA: TGTGCCAGCAGCGTAGGGCCGGTCAATCAGCCCCAGCATTTT
CDR3 protein: CASSVGPVNQPQHF
clone size: -
D gene: -
J gene: TRBJ1-5
V gene: TRBV9

CDR3 DNA: TGTGCCAGCAGCCATAGACAGACTTATAATTCACCCCTCCACTTT
CDR3 protein: CASSHRQTYNSPLHF
clone size: -
D gene: -
J gene: TRBJ1-6
V gene: TRBV14

CDR3 DNA: TGCGCCAGCAGCTTGGAGGGGCCCGGGACAGGGGACGAGCAGTACTTC
CDR3 protein: CASSLEGPGTGDEQYF
clone size: once
D gene: TRBD1
J gene: TRBJ2-7
V gene: TRBV5-1

CDR3 DNA: TGTGCCAGCACCAGACAGCCGTGGGATAATTCACCCCTCCACTTT
CDR3 protein: CASTRQPWDNSPLHF
clone size: -
D gene: -
J gene: TRBJ1-6
V gene: TRBV6-5

CDR3 DNA: TGTGCCAGCAGCTTAGTATTAAGGCTAGCGGGGGGAGGCAATGAGCAGTTCTTC
CDR3 protein: CASSLVLRLAGGGNEQFF
clone size: few
D gene: TRBD2
J gene: TRBJ2-1
V gene: TRBV11-2

CDR3 DNA: TGTGCCAGCAGTGAACAAGGGGGGCGCGCTTTCTTT
CDR3 protein: CASSEQGGRAFF
clone size: -
D gene: -
J gene: TRBJ1-1
V gene: TRBV25-1

CDR3 DNA: TGTGCCAGCAGTTACTCTTTCCGGCTCCTCTATGGCTACACCTTC
CDR3 protein: CASSYSFRLLYGYTF
clone size: once
D gene: -
J gene: TRBJ1-2
V gene: TRBV6-6

CDR3 DNA: TGCGCCAGCAGCGGACAGCAAGAGACCCAGTACTTC
CDR3 protein: CASSGQQETQYF
clone size: -
D gene: -
J gene: TRBJ2-5
V gene: TRBV5-1

CDR3 DNA: TGCGCCAGCAGCCACTACAGGGGGCGGGGGGAGACCCAGTACTTC
CDR3 protein: CASSHYRGRGETQYF
clone size: -
D gene: TRBD1
J gene: TRBJ2-5
V gene: TRBV4-1

CDR3 DNA: TGTGCCAGCAGCTTAGGGGGTTATAGCTCCTACAATGAGCAGTTCTTC
CDR3 protein: CASSLGGYSSYNEQFF
clone size: -
D gene: -
J gene: TRBJ2-1
V gene: TRBV7-9

CDR3 DNA: TGTGCCAGCAGCCAAGAACAGATCTCCTACGAGCAGTACTTC
CDR3 protein: CASSQEQISYEQYF
clone size: -
D gene: -
J gene: TRBJ2-7
V gene: TRBV4-2

CDR3 DNA: TGTGCCAGTAGTGCACAGGACAGGGGCGGATATTCACCCCTCCACTTT
CDR3 protein: CASSAQDRGGYSPLHF
clone size: once
D gene: TRBD1
J gene: TRBJ1-6
V gene: TRBV19

CDR3 DNA: TGCGCCAGCAGTGAGTCTTGGGGATCCGAGCAGTACTTC
CDR3 protein: CASSESWGSEQYF
clone size: -
D gene: -
J gene: TRBJ2-7
V gene: TRBV10-1

CDR3 DNA: TGTGCCAGCAGTTCAGGGGGACAGAGCCTAGCCAAAAACATTCAGTACTTC
CDR3 protein: CASSSGGQSLAKNIQYF
clone size: -
D gene: TRBD1
J gene: TRBJ2-4
V gene: TRBV28

CDR3 DNA: TGTGCCAGCAGCCAAGCTCGCGGGGGCCGGAACAATGAGCAGTTCTTC
CDR3 protein: CASSQARGGRNNEQFF
clone size: -
D gene: -
J gene: TRBJ2-1
V gene: TRBV3-1/TRBV3-2

CDR3 DNA: TGTGCCAGTAGTATGACCCGGGGGGCCTACAATGAGCAGTTCTTC
CDR3 protein: CASSMTRGAYNEQFF
clone size: -
D gene: TRBD2
J gene: TRBJ2-1
V gene: TRBV19

CDR3 DNA: TGTGCCAGCAGTGGAGGGAATAGCAATCAGCCCCAGCATTTT
CDR3 protein: CASSGGNSNQPQHF
clone size: -
D gene: -
J gene: TRBJ1-5
V gene: TRBV28

CDR3 DNA: TGTGCCAGCGACTTCTCGGGGGATGGCTACACCTTC
CDR3 protein: CASDFSGDGYTF
clone size: -
D gene: -
J gene: TRBJ1-2
V gene: TRBV12-3/TRBV12-4